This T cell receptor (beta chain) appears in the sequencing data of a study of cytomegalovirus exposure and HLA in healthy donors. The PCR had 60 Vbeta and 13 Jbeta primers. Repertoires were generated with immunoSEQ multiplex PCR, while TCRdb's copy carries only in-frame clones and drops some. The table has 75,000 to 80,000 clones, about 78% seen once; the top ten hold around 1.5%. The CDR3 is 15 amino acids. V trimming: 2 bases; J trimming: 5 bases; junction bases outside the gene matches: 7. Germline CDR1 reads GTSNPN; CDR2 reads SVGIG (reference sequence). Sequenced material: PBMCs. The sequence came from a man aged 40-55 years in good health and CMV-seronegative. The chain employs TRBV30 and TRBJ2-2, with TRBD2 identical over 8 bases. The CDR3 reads CAWSKAGVGTGELFF. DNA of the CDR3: TGTGCCTGGAGTAAAGCGGGAGTAGGTACCGGGGAGCTGTTTTTT.